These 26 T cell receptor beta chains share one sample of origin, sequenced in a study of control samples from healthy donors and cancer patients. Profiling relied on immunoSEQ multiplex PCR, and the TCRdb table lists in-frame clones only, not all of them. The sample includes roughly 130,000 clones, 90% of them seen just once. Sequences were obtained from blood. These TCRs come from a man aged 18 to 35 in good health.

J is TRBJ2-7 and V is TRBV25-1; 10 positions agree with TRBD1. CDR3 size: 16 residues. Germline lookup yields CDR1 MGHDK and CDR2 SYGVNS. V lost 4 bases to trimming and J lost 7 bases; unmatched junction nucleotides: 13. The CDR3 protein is CASSASADRGRREQYF. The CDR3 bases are TGTGCCAGCAGTGCCTCGGCCGACAGGGGGCGCCGGGAGCAGTACTTC.

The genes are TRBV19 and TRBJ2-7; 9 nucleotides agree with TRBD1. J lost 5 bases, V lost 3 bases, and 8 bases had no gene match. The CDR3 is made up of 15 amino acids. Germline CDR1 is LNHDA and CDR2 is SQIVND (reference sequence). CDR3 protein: CASSMFGTGFHEQYF. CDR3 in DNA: TGTGCCAGTAGTATGTTCGGGACAGGGTTCCACGAGCAGTACTTC.

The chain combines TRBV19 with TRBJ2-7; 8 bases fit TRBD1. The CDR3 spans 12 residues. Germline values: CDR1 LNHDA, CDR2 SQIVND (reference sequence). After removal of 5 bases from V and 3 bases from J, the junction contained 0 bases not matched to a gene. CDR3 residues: CASSDRGYEQYF. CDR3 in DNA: TGTGCCAGTAGTGACAGGGGCTACGAGCAGTACTTC.

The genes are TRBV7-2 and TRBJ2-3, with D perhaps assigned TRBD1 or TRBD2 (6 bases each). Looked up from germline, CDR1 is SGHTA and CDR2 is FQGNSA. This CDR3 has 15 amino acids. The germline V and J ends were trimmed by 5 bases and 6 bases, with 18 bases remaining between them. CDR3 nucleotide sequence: TGTGCCAGCAGCCCCCGACTAGGGGGAGGCGATACGCAGTATTTT. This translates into CASSPRLGGGDTQYF.

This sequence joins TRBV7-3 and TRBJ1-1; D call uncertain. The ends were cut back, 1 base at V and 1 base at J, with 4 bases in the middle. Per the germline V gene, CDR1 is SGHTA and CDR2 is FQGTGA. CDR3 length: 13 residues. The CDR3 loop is CASSLNRNTEAFF. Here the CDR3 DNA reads TGTGCCAGCAGCTTAAACAGGAACACTGAAGCTTTCTTT.

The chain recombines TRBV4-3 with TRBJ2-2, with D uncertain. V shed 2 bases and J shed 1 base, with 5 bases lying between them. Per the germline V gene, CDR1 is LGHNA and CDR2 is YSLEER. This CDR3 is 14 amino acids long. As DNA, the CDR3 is TGCGCCAGCAGCCAAACGGGGAACACCGGGGAGCTGTTTTTT. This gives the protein CASSQTGNTGELFF.

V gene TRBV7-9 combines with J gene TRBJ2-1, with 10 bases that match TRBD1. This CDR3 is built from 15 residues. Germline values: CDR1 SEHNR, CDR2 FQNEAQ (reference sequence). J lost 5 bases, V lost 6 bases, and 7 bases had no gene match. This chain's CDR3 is CASSRGTGDHNEQFF. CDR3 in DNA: TGTGCCAGCAGTAGAGGGACAGGGGATCACAATGAGCAGTTCTTC.

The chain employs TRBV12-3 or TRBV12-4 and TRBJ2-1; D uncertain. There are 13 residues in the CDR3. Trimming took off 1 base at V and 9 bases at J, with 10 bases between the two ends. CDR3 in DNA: TGTGCCAGCAGTTTAGTGCTAGACCTTGAGCAGTTCTTC. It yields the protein CASSLVLDLEQFF.

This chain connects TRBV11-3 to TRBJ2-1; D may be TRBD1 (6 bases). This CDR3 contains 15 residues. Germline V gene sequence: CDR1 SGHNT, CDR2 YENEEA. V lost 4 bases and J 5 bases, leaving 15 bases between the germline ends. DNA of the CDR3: TGTGCCAGCAGCTCCGGGACATCACACAACAATGAGCAGTTCTTC. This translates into CASSSGTSHNNEQFF. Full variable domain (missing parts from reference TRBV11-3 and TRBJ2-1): EAGVVQSPRYKIIEKKQPVAFWCNPISGHNTLYWYLQNLGQGPELLIRYENEEAVDDSQLPKDRFSAERLKGVDSTLKIQPAELGDSAVYLCASSSGTSHNNEQFFGPGTRLTVL.

CDR3 protein: CASPSETGVADTQYF. CDR3 nucleotides: TGTGCCAGCCCGAGCGAGACAGGGGTCGCAGATACGCAGTATTTT. This chain connects TRBV18 to TRBJ2-3, with TRBD1 matching over 8 bases. Per germline, CDR1 KGHSH and CDR2 LQKENI. The CDR3 covers 15 residues. V shed 8 bases, J shed 4 bases, and the junction held 11 bases outside the gene matches. The full variable domain, its missing parts supplied by reference TRBV18 and TRBJ2-3, is NAGVMQNPRHLVRRRGQEARLRCSPMKGHSHVYWYRQLPEEGLKFMVYLQKENIIDESGMPKERFSAEFPKEGPSILRIQQVVRGDSAAYFCASPSETGVADTQYFGPGTRLTVL.

The CDR3 nucleotides are TGTGCCAGCAGTCGAGGGGGGCCAGAGACCCAGTACTTC. This translates into CASSRGGPETQYF. The chain is built from TRBV6-5 and TRBJ2-5; D possibly uses TRBD1 or TRBD2 (6 bases each). V shed 5 bases and J shed 4 bases, with 11 bases lying between them. The CDR3 has 13 residues. Germline V gene sequence: CDR1 MNHEY, CDR2 SVGAGI.

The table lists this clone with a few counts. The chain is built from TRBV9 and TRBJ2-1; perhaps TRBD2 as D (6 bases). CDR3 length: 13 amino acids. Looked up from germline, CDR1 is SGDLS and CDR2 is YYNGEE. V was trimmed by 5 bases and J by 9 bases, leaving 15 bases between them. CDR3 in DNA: TGTGCCAGCAGGCGGAGTTTGGAGGGTGAGCAGTTCTTC. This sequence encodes CASRRSLEGEQFF.

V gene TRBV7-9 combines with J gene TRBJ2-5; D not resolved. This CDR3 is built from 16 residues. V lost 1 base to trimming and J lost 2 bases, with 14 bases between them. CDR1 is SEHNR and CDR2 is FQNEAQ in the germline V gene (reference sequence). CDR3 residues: CASSLVPGPRQETQYF. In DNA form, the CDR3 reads TGTGCCAGCAGCTTAGTGCCAGGACCTCGGCAAGAGACCCAGTACTTC.

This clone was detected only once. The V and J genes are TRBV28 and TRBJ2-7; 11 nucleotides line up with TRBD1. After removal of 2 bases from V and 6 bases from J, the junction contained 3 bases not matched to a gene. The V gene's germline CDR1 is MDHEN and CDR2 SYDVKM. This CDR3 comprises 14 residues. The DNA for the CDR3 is TGTGCCAGCAGTTTAAGTGGGACAGGGGGCGAGCAGTACGTC. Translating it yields CASSLSGTGGEQYV.

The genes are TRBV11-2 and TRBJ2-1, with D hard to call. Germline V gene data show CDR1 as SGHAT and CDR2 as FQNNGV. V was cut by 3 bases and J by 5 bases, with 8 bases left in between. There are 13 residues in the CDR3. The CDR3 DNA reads TGTGCCAGCAGCTTGGGTCGGAACAATGAGCAGTTCTTC. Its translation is CASSLGRNNEQFF.

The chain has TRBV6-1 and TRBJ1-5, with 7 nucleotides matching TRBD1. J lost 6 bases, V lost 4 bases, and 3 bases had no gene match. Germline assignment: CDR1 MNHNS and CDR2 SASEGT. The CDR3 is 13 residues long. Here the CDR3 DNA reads TGTGCCAGCAGTGCAGGGGGAGCTCAGCCCCAGCATTTT. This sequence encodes CASSAGGAQPQHF.

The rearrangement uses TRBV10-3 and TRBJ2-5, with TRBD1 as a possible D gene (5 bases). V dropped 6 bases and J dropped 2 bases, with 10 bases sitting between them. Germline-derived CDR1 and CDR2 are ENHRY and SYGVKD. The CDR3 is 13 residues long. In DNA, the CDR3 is TGTGCCATCAGACAACAGGTACAAGAGACCCAGTACTTC. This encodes CAIRQQVQETQYF.

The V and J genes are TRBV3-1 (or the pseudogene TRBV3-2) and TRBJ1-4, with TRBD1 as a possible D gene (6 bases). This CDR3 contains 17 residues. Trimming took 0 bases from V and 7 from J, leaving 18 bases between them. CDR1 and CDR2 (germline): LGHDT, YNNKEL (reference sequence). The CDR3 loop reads CASSQDWGVGGSEKLFF. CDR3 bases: TGTGCCAGCAGCCAAGATTGGGGGGTAGGGGGAAGTGAAAAACTGTTTTTT.

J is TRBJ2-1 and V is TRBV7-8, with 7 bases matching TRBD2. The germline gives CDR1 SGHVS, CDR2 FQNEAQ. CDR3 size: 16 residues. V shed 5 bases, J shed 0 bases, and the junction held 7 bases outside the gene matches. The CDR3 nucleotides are TGTGCCAGCAGCCCTATAGCGGGTAGCTCCTACAATGAGCAGTTCTTC. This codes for CASSPIAGSSYNEQFF.

The CDR3 DNA reads as TGTGCCAGCAGTGAAAGAGGACTAGCGGGGACGTACCAAGAGACCCAGTACTTC. This gives the protein CASSERGLAGTYQETQYF. This chain connects TRBV25-1 to TRBJ2-5; TRBD2 aligns across 12 bases. Germline CDR1 is MGHDK and CDR2 is SYGVNS. With 2 bases clipped from V and 0 bases from J, the junction kept 7 bases outside the gene matches. This CDR3 has 18 residues. The variable domain in full, with the rest retrieved from reference TRBV25-1 and TRBJ2-5, is EADIYQTPRYLVIGTGKKITLECSQTMGHDKMYWYQQDPGMELHLIHYSYGVNSTEKGDLSSESTVSRIRTEHFPLTLESARPSHTSQYLCASSERGLAGTYQETQYFGPGTRLLVL.

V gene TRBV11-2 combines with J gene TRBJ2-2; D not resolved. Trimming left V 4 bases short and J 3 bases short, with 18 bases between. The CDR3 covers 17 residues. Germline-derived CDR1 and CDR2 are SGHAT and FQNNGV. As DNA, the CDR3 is TGTGCCAGCAGCTCCCCGGGTCAGTGGGTGGACACCGGGGAGCTGTTTTTT. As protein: CASSSPGQWVDTGELFF.

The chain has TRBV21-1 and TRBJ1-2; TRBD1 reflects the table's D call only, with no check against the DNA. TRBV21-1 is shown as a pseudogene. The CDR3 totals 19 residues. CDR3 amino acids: CASSKYRGEGQGVSYGYTF. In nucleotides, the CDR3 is TGTGCCAGCAGCAAATATAGAGGAGAGGGACAGGGGGTAAGTTATGGCTACACCTTC.

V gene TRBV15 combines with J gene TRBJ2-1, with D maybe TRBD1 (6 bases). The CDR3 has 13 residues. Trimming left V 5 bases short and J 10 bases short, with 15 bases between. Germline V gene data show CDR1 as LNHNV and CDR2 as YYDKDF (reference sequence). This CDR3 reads CATSGRLDREQFF. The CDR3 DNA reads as TGTGCCACCAGCGGACGTCTCGACAGGGAGCAGTTCTTC.

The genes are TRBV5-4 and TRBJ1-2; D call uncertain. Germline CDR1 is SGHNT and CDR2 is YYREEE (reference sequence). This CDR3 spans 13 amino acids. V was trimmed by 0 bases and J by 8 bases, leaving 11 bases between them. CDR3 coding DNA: TGTGCCAGCAGCTTGGGCTCACCCGGGGGCTACACCTTC. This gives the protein CASSLGSPGGYTF.

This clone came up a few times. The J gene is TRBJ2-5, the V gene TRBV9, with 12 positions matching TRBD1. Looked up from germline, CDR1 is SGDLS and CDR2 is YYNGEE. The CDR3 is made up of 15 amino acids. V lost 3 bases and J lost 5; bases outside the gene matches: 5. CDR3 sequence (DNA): TGTGCCAGCAGCGGGGGACAGGGGGCCGGGGAGACCCAGTACTTC. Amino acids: CASSGGQGAGETQYF.

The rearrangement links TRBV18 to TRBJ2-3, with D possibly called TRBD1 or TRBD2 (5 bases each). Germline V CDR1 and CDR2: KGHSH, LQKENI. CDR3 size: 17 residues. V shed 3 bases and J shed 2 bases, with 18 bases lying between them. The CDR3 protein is CASSPPGAPDITDTQYF. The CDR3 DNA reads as TGTGCCAGCTCACCTCCCGGGGCCCCGGATATCACAGATACGCAGTATTTT.